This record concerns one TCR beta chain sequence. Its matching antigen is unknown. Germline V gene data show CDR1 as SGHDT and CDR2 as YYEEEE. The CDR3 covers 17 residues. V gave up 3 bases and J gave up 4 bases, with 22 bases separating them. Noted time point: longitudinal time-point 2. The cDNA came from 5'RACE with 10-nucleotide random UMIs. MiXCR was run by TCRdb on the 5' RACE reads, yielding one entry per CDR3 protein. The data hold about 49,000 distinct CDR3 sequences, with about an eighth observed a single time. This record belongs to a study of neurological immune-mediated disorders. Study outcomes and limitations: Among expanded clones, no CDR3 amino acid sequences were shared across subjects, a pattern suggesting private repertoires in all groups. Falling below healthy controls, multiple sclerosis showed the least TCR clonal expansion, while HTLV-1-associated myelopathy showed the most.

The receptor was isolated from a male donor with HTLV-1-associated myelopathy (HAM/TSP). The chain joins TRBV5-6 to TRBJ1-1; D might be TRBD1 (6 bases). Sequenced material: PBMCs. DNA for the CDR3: TGTGCCAGCAGCTCCTCGGGGGGCACAGGCTGTAGCACTGAAGCTTTCTTT. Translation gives CASSSSGGTGCSTEAFF.